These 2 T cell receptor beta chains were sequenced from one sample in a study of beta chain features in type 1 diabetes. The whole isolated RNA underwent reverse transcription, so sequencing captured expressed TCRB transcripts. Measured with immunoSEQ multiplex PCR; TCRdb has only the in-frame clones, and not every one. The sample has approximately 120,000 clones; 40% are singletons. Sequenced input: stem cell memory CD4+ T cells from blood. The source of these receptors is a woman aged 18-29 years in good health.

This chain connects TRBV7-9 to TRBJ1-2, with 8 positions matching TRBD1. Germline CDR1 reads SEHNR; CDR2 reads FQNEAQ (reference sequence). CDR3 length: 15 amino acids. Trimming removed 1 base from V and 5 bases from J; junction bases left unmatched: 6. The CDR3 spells CASSLEGTGMYGYTF. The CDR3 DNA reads TGTGCCAGCAGCTTAGAGGGGACAGGAATGTATGGCTACACCTTC.

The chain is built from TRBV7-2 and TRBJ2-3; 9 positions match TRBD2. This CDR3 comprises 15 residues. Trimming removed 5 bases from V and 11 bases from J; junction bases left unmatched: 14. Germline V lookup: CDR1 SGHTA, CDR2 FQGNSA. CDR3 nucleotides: TGTGCCAGCAGCCTCACTAGCGGGCCCTACGGGGGGCAGTATTTT. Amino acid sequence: CASSLTSGPYGGQYF.